The 14 T cell receptor beta chains given below trace back to one sample, sequenced in a study of CD8+CD57+ T cells in acquired aplastic anemia. Flow cytometry had shown expanded CD8+CD57+ cells in the patients chosen for sequencing. Profiles of TCR beta VDJ and CDR3 were generated from a genomic DNA template. TCRdb analysed the reads with MiXCR anew, one entry per CDR3 protein. The sample lists 150,000 to 200,000 distinct CDR3 sequences; 47% were seen once. The sample taken for sequencing was sorted CD4+, CD8+, or CD8+CD57+ T cells (not recorded which) from PBMCs. These receptors were collected from a human donor with aplastic anemia.

The chain couples TRBV2 to TRBJ2-1; D possibly corresponds to TRBD1 (5 bases). CDR1 is SNHLY and CDR2 is FYNNEI in the germline V gene. The CDR3 totals 15 residues. V was clipped by 10 bases and J by 0 bases, with 16 bases between them. CDR3 nucleotides: TGTGCCACCAGGACCCAGGGCGGCTCCTACAATGAGCAGTTCTTC. Translation gives CATRTQGGSYNEQFF.

This clonotype was recorded at least ten times. The chain links TRBV20-1 to TRBJ2-2, with a weak D call TRBD2 (5 bases). Trimming took 5 bases from V and 6 from J, leaving 22 bases between them. There are 16 residues in the CDR3. Germline V gene lookup returns CDR1 DFQATT and CDR2 SNEGSKA (reference sequence). The CDR3 sequence is CSAQPEVRATAGELFF. CDR3 nucleotides: TGCAGTGCTCAGCCCGAGGTGAGGGCCACCGCCGGGGAGCTGTTTTTT.

The chain uses TRBV11-3 and TRBJ2-5; D remains unclear. The CDR3 totals 17 residues. Germline V gene data show CDR1 as SGHNT and CDR2 as YENEEA. V lost 5 bases to trimming and J lost 0 bases, with 19 bases between them. The CDR3 loop reads CASSPYRALGNQETQYF. The CDR3 bases are TGTGCCAGCAGCCCCTATAGGGCCTTGGGGAACCAAGAGACCCAGTACTTC.

This clonotype was picked up a small number of times. The V and J genes are TRBV10-3 and TRBJ2-2, with D tentatively TRBD2 (5 bases). Germline CDR1 ENHRY, CDR2 SYGVKD. Trimming cost V 9 bases and J 8 bases, with 13 bases left between them. CDR3 length equals 12 residues. CDR3: CAMAGDAGELFF. The CDR3, as DNA: TGTGCCATGGCGGGCGACGCGGGGGAGCTGTTTTTT.

There are many counts of this clonotype. V usage is TRBV20-1 and J usage is TRBJ1-1, with 10 nucleotides matching TRBD1. CDR3 length: 13 amino acids. Germline V lookup: CDR1 DFQATT, CDR2 SNEGSKA (reference sequence). Trimming removed 5 bases from V and 6 bases from J; junction bases left unmatched: 6. Written as DNA, the CDR3 is TGCAGTGCTGACAGGGGGCGTGGGGCTGAAGCTTTCTTT. Translated, it gives CSADRGRGAEAFF.

This clonotype was seen more than once but under ten times. The junction shows a germline mismatch at one end, possibly a read error. This rearrangement joins TRBV7-7 to TRBJ2-2; D unclear. Germline V gene sequence: CDR1 SSHAT, CDR2 FNYEAQ (reference sequence). There are 13 residues in the CDR3. CDR3 protein: CASSPGTSGELFF. The DNA of the CDR3 is TGTGCTAGCAGCCCAGGTACCTCCGGGGAGCTGTTTTTT.

This clonotype was counted many times. The chain uses TRBV5-6 and TRBJ1-4, with unresolved D. V gave up 0 bases and J gave up 0 bases, with 6 bases separating them. The CDR3 is 15 residues long. CDR1 is SGHDT, CDR2 YYEEEE, per germline. The CDR3 region has the DNA TGTGCCAGCAGCTTGGCTACTGCAACTAATGAAAAACTGTTTTTT. As protein: CASSLATATNEKLFF.

The V call is TRBV15, the J call TRBJ1-6; 9 nucleotides line up with TRBD1. Trimming took 4 bases from V and 11 from J; bases not matched to a gene: 6. This CDR3 has 14 residues. The germline V gene encodes CDR1 LNHNV and CDR2 YYDKDF (reference sequence). The CDR3 DNA reads as TGTGCCACCAGCATAACAGGGGGCCGGGCACCCCTCCACTTT. Amino acids: CATSITGGRAPLHF.

Notes on this clonotype: An end of the junction does not agree with germline; a read error may underlie this. The chain joins TRBV20-1 to TRBJ1-1, with TRBD1 matching 9 bases. The CDR3 is made up of 15 amino acids. The germline V gene has CDR1 DFQATT and CDR2 SNEGSKA (reference sequence). The CDR3 sequence: CSARNRGRMNTEASF. CDR3 coding DNA: TGCAGTGCTAGAAACAGGGGGCGAATGAACACTGAAGCTTCCTTT.

The chain employs TRBV2 and TRBJ1-2; D gene uncertain. Germline V gene data show CDR1 as SNHLY and CDR2 as FYNNEI. V was pared by 4 bases and J by 7 bases, with 13 bases between. This CDR3 has 13 amino acids. The CDR3 DNA follows: TGTGCCAGCAGTGCCGGGCATTTGATTGGCTACACCTTC. Its protein product is CASSAGHLIGYTF.

This clonotype was seen ten or more times. This rearrangement joins TRBV24-1 to TRBJ2-2; D possibly corresponds to TRBD2 (6 bases). CDR1 is KGHDR, CDR2 SFDVKD, per germline. The CDR3 sequence is 15 residues long. V was cut by 3 bases and J by 5 bases, with 12 bases left in between. CDR3 bases: TGTGCCACCAGTGATAAACCAGGGAGGACCGGGGAGCTGTTTTTT. As protein: CATSDKPGRTGELFF.

This clonotype has ten or more counts. The chain couples TRBV5-4 to TRBJ2-5, with D possibly matching TRBD1 (6 bases). The CDR3 consists of 14 residues. Trimming pared 2 bases from V and 2 bases from J, leaving 10 bases between. Germline CDR1 and CDR2: SGHNT and YYREEE (reference sequence). The chain's CDR3 is CASSFPTGQETQYF. DNA of the CDR3: TGTGCCAGCAGCTTCCCGACAGGACAAGAGACCCAGTACTTC.

This clonotype came up many times. The V and J genes are TRBV6-1 and TRBJ1-2; D remains unclear. Trimming pared 3 bases from V and 4 bases from J, leaving 9 bases between. Looked up from germline, CDR1 is MNHNS and CDR2 is SASEGT. The CDR3 is 13 amino acids. CDR3 region: CASSDSGPYGYTF. The CDR3 DNA reads as TGTGCCAGCAGTGACAGCGGTCCCTATGGCTACACCTTC.

The gene calls are TRBV7-6 and TRBJ2-3, with D hard to call. Germline V gene data show CDR1 as SGHVS and CDR2 as FNYEAQ. V lost 3 bases, J lost 3 bases, and 10 bases lay in between. There are 14 residues in the CDR3. The CDR3 DNA follows: TGTGCCAGCAGCTTCGCGGTAGGGACAGATACGCAGTATTTT. Translating gives CASSFAVGTDTQYF.